This T cell receptor beta chain was sequenced during a study of cytomegalovirus exposure and HLA in healthy donors. This clone has a handful of counts. Its antigen is not known. Primers included in the PCR were 60 Vbeta and 13 Jbeta primers. The method was immunoSEQ multiplex PCR; TCRdb's version includes in-frame clones alone and lacks a portion of them. The repertoire includes roughly 100,000 clones, around 68% of them detected once, and 4.8% sits in the top ten. Study-level points and caveats: The classifier reportedly diagnosed cytomegalovirus status with high specificity and sensitivity.

CDR3 length equals 18 residues. Losses at the gene ends were 0 bases for V and 1 base for J; bases not matched to a gene: 10. CDR1 is SNHLY and CDR2 is FYNNEI in the germline V gene. Specimen: PBMCs. The clonotype originates from a human donor in good health. The genes are TRBV2 and TRBJ2-3, with TRBD2 matching 7 bases. The CDR3 sequence: CASSEALRSSGRTDTQYF. CDR3 in DNA: TGTGCCAGCAGTGAAGCGCTTCGGAGTAGCGGGCGCACAGATACGCAGTATTTT.